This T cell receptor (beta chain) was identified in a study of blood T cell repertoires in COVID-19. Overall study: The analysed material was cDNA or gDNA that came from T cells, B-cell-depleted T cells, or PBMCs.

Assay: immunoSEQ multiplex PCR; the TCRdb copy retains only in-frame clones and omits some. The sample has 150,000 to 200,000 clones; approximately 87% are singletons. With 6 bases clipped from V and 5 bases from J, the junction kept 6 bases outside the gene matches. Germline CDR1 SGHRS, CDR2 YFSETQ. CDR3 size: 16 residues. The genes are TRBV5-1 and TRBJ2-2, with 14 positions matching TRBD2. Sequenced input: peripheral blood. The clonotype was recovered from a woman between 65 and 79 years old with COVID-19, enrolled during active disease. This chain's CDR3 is CASTTSGRAGTGELFF. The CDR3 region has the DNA TGCGCCAGCACGACTAGCGGGAGGGCCGGGACCGGGGAGCTGTTTTTT.